The 3 T cell receptor beta chains presented below share a single source sample, sequenced in a study of beta chain features in type 1 diabetes. Study-wide findings and caveats: When Type 1 diabetes patients were examined, their TCRB CDR3s proved moderately but significantly shorter in all four CD4+ subsets.

The sequenced template was cDNA made from the entire isolated RNA. This table comes from immunoSEQ multiplex PCR, and its TCRdb copy is limited to in-frame clones, with some not included. The profile shows 600,000 to 700,000 clones, approximately 13% of them singletons. These receptors are not linked to any known antigen. The sequencing sample was made of naive CD4+ T cells from blood. All receptors come from a man aged 25 to 45 with type 1 diabetes.

This clone was observed a few times. The V call is TRBV30, the J call TRBJ1-2; tentatively, D is TRBD1 (6 bases). Germline loops: CDR1 GTSNPN, CDR2 SVGIG (reference sequence). CDR3 length: 12 residues. Trimming cost V 5 bases and J 5 bases, with 12 bases left between them. The CDR3 sequence is CAWAGTSYGYTF. The CDR3 DNA is TGTGCCTGGGCCGGGACATCGTATGGCTACACCTTC.

The CDR3 bases are TGTGCCAGCAGTGCACAGGGGCCACCCTACGAGCAGTACTTC. Its translation is CASSAQGPPYEQYF. The chain couples TRBV2 to TRBJ2-7, with 7 bases identical to TRBD1. With V trimmed by 4 bases and J by 2 bases, 5 bases remained unmatched. CDR1 is SNHLY, CDR2 FYNNEI, per germline. There are 14 residues in the CDR3.

The CDR3 loop is CASSGLDSYNEQFF. CDR3 coding DNA: TGTGCCAGCAGTGGTCTAGACTCCTACAATGAGCAGTTCTTC. The chain recombines TRBV2 with TRBJ2-1; D not certain. Trimming cost V 4 bases and J 0 bases, with 7 bases left between them. The V gene's germline CDR1 is SNHLY and CDR2 FYNNEI. The CDR3 loop spans 14 amino acids. Based on the CDR3 plus reference TRBV2 and TRBJ2-1, the full variable domain is EPEVTQTPSHQVTQMGQEVILRCVPISNHLYFYWYRQILGQKVEFLVSFYNNEISEKSEIFDDQFSVERPDGSNFTLKIRSTKLEDSAMYFCASSGLDSYNEQFFGPGTRLTVL.